The T cell receptor beta chain under discussion was sequenced for a study of identical twins. General study findings and limits: The authors drew conclusions from cross-sectional statistical analysis rather than following the same donors. Shared out-of-frame alpha sequences (those common to twins) showed excess low generation probability. With beta out-of-frame sequences, excess sharing by twins was weaker.

The CDR3 covers 11 residues. Germline lookup yields CDR1 SQVTM and CDR2 ANQGSEA. V was pared by 4 bases and J by 4 bases, with 7 bases between. A universal primer site came from template switching; cDNA carried unique molecular identifiers. TCRdb re-called the 5' RACE reads with MiXCR, one entry per CDR3 protein. The repertoire includes 1.5 million to 2 million distinct CDR3 sequences, under 35% of them detected once, and around 0.3% sits in the top ten. This clonotype showed up just a few times. Antigen unknown. The chain joins TRBV29-1 to TRBJ1-2; unclear D gene. The sequenced material came from cord blood. This receptor was identified in a newborn girl in good health. CDR3 DNA sequence: TGCAGCGTTGCGGGCAGCTATGGCTACACCTTC. This codes for CSVAGSYGYTF.